The 20 T cell receptor beta chains below come from one sample, sequenced in a study of regulatory T cells in long-lasting Graves disease. Regarding time point: newly diagnosed GD, antithyroid drugs for less than 3 months. Following extraction of RNA from PBMCs, that RNA was used to make the TCR library. The authors built TCR beta libraries using iRepertoire HTBI primers and Arm-PCR of CDR3 regions. TCRdb re-derived calls from the multiplex PCR reads in MiXCR, one entry per CDR3 protein. The table records roughly 530,000 distinct CDR3 sequences, about 15% of them present only once. The data also belong to a second study, concerning T cells in Graves' hyperthyroidism and ophthalmopathy.

The sample in question was peripheral blood mononuclear cells (PBMCs), obtained at new diagnosis, from a patient treated with antithyroid drugs. The source is a woman aged 35-60 years with Graves disease.

The rearrangement uses TRBV6-1 and TRBJ1-2; TRBD1 matches at 7 bases. J was trimmed by 4 bases and V by 1 base; bases with no gene match: 6. Germline loops: CDR1 MNHNS, CDR2 SASEGT. This CDR3 comprises 15 residues. The CDR3 DNA follows: TGTGCCAGCAGTGAAGAGAAAGGGGGCGGCTATGGCTACACCTTC. Protein product: CASSEEKGGGYGYTF.

This clonotype was seen at least ten times. The CDR3 sequence: CASRHIGDRDGYTF. The CDR3 coding sequence is TGCGCCAGCAGGCATATTGGGGACAGGGATGGCTACACCTTC. This chain joins TRBV4-1 and TRBJ1-2; TRBD1 matches 9 bases. Germline V gene lookup returns CDR1 MGHRA and CDR2 YSYEKL. The CDR3 has 14 residues. With 6 bases clipped from V and 6 bases from J, the junction kept 8 bases outside the gene matches.

This clonotype has at least ten counts. The rearrangement uses TRBV12-3 or TRBV12-4 and TRBJ2-3, with D tentatively TRBD1 or TRBD2 (5 bases each). The CDR3 sequence is 15 residues long. V was clipped by 8 bases and J by 2 bases, with 17 bases between them. As DNA, the CDR3 is TGTGCCAGCCGGAGGAAGGGGCACGACACAGATACGCAGTATTTT. Translated: CASRRKGHDTDTQYF.

This chain connects TRBV6-1 to TRBJ1-3, with a possible D match to TRBD1 (5 bases). The V end was cut by 6 bases, the J end by 2 bases, with 8 bases between. Per the germline V gene, CDR1 is MNHNS and CDR2 is SASEGT. The CDR3 runs 13 residues. CDR3 sequence (DNA): TGTGCCAGCAGCCAACAGGCTGGAAACACCATATATTTT. Its translation is CASSQQAGNTIYF.

J is TRBJ1-5 and V is TRBV6-1; possibly TRBD1 for D (5 bases). The CDR3 runs 15 residues. Looked up from germline, CDR1 is MNHNS and CDR2 is SASEGT. V lost 1 base, J lost 4 bases, and 11 bases lay in between. The DNA for the CDR3 is TGTGCCAGCAGTGAAGACCGGGACTGGAATCAGCCCCAGCATTTT. Translated, it gives CASSEDRDWNQPQHF.

This clonotype was seen a handful of times. The V gene is TRBV29-1, the J gene TRBJ2-5; 7 bases align to TRBD1. Trimming cost V 6 bases and J 4 bases; bases outside gene matches: 8. Germline values: CDR1 SQVTM, CDR2 ANQGSEA. The CDR3 has 13 amino acids. CDR3 in DNA: TGCAGCGTCGCTGACAGGGCCCCAGAGACCCAGTACTTC. Its translation: CSVADRAPETQYF. The variable domain in full, completed from reference TRBV29-1 and TRBJ2-5, reads SAVISQKPSRDICQRGTSLTIQCQVDSQVTMMFWYRQQPGQSLTLIATANQGSEATYESGFVIDKFPISRPNLTFSTLTVSNMSPEDSSIYLCSVADRAPETQYFGPGTRLLVL.

This clonotype was counted a few times. V is TRBV2 and J is TRBJ1-3; the D is unclear. V was shortened by 4 bases and J by 3 bases, with 7 bases between the two germline ends. Germline V gives CDR1 SNHLY, CDR2 FYNNEI. This CDR3 is 13 amino acids long. The CDR3 protein is CASSAGGGNTIYF. As DNA, the CDR3 is TGTGCCAGCAGTGCGGGTGGTGGAAACACCATATATTTT.

This clonotype was seen more than once but under ten times. The chain has TRBV20-1 and TRBJ1-5, with a tentative D call TRBD1 (6 bases). CDR3 length: 15 residues. V was cut by 0 bases and J by 0 bases, with 9 bases left in between. The germline CDR1 and CDR2 sequences are DFQATT and SNEGSKA (reference sequence). In nucleotides, the CDR3 is TGCAGTGCTAGAGAGATAGGGGGTAGCAATCAGCCCCAGCATTTT. This codes for CSAREIGGSNQPQHF.

This clonotype was seen at least ten times. This chain connects TRBV5-5 to TRBJ1-2; 11 positions agree with TRBD1. From germline, CDR1 is SGHKS and CDR2 YYEKEE (reference sequence). The CDR3 contains 14 residues. V dropped 3 bases and J dropped 9; count of bases not matched to a gene: 7. CDR3 coding DNA: TGTGCCAGCAGCTCAGCGGGACAGGGGGTGAGCTACACCTTC. It codes for CASSSAGQGVSYTF.

This clonotype was seen repeatedly, ten times or more. The chain combines TRBV6-1 with TRBJ2-1; TRBD2 aligns across 10 bases. CDR1 MNHNS and CDR2 SASEGT come from the germline V gene. V was pared by 6 bases and J by 8 bases, with 7 bases of the junction left unmatched. The CDR3 is made up of 14 amino acids. For the CDR3, the DNA is TGTGCCAGCAGGCAAGCGGGGGGGCGGGATGAGCAGTTCTTC. Translated, it gives CASRQAGGRDEQFF.

This clonotype has ten or more counts. The V and J genes are TRBV20-1 and TRBJ2-1; 8 bases are shared with TRBD2. Germline CDR1 is DFQATT and CDR2 is SNEGSKA (reference sequence). The CDR3 totals 12 residues. Trimming took 3 bases from V and 10 from J; bases not matched to a gene: 5. DNA of the CDR3: TGCAGTGCTAGCGGGGGGGCCCCCGAGCAGTTCTTC. As protein: CSASGGAPEQFF.

This clonotype was detected ten times or more. The V call is TRBV13, the J call TRBJ1-2; TRBD1 matches at 8 bases. Germline CDR1 is PRHDT and CDR2 is FYEKMQ (reference sequence). This CDR3 has 16 amino acids. Trimming removed 4 bases from V and 2 bases from J; junction bases left unmatched: 9. CDR3 region: CASSSFGQGRNYGYTF. The CDR3 DNA reads TGTGCCAGCAGCTCCTTCGGACAGGGACGAAACTATGGCTACACCTTC.

The chain has TRBV19 and TRBJ2-1, with D possibly matching TRBD1 (5 bases). The germline V gene encodes CDR1 LNHDA and CDR2 SQIVND (reference sequence). V was pared by 7 bases and J by 3 bases, with 13 bases between. This CDR3 spans 14 amino acids. CDR3 nucleotide sequence: TGTGCCAGTAAGAACAGGCCATTCTACAATGAGCAGTTCTTC. Amino acids: CASKNRPFYNEQFF.

This clonotype has a count of ten or more. J is TRBJ1-4 and V is TRBV6-2 or TRBV6-3; 8 nucleotides line up with TRBD1. V was pared by 0 bases and J by 5 bases, with 5 bases of the junction left unmatched. Germline V lookup: CDR1 MNHEY, CDR2 SVGEGT. The CDR3 runs 16 residues. The CDR3 nucleotides are TGTGCCAGCAGTTACTCTGCCGACAGGGGAAATGAAAAACTGTTTTTT. It specifies CASSYSADRGNEKLFF.

This clonotype was recorded many times. This chain uses TRBV3-1 with TRBJ2-3; D uncertain. Deletions cut 0 bases from V and 0 bases from J, with 4 bases between. The V gene's germline CDR1 is LGHDT and CDR2 YNNKEL (reference sequence). The CDR3 length is 14 residues. The CDR3, as DNA: TGTGCCAGCAGCCAAGAGGACAGCACAGATACGCAGTATTTT. Protein: CASSQEDSTDTQYF.

Comments on this clonotype: This may be a read error, as it is one base from a much larger clone. This rearrangement joins TRBV3-1 to TRBJ2-7, with D perhaps matching TRBD2 (6 bases). The germline CDR1 and CDR2 sequences are LGHDT and YNNKEL (reference sequence). The V end lost 10 bases, the J end lost 7 bases, and 23 bases lay between the germline ends. CDR3 length equals 14 residues. The CDR3 coding sequence is TGTGCCACCTCACGGGAGAGCTCCTACAATGAGCAGTACTTC. It is translated as CATSRESSYNEQYF.

This clonotype occurred many times. The chain employs TRBV2 and TRBJ2-1, with a tentative D call TRBD2 (5 bases). Judging by the DNA end, TRBJ2-5 fits better; the J call may be wrong. The CDR3 extends over 14 amino acids. Per germline, CDR1 SNHLY and CDR2 FYNNEI. Here the CDR3 DNA reads TGTGCCAGCAGTGAGGTCCGCGGGTCATGGACCCAGTACTTC. This encodes CASSEVRGSWTQYF.

This clonotype was detected many times. The CDR3 reads CSASTASGGAGDTQYF. In DNA, the CDR3 is TGCAGTGCTAGCACGGCTAGCGGGGGGGCAGGGGATACGCAGTATTTT. The chain is built from TRBV20-1 and TRBJ2-3; 12 nucleotides line up with TRBD2. V shed 3 bases, J shed 6 bases, and the junction held 10 bases outside the gene matches. Germline CDR1 and CDR2: DFQATT and SNEGSKA (reference sequence). CDR3 length: 16 amino acids.

This clonotype was observed at least ten times. The chain couples TRBV28 to TRBJ1-2, with TRBD1 matching 7 bases. The V gene end was trimmed by 1 base and the J gene end by 7 bases; junction bases not matched to a gene: 3. The CDR3 sequence is 13 residues long. Germline CDR1 reads MDHEN; CDR2 reads SYDVKM. CDR3: CASSLLQGLGYTF. As DNA, the CDR3 is TGTGCCAGCAGTTTATTACAGGGGCTTGGCTACACCTTC.

The J gene is TRBJ1-2, the V gene TRBV6-5; possible D gene TRBD1, 6 bases. V was clipped by 2 bases and J by 3 bases, with 16 bases between them. Germline CDR1 is MNHEY and CDR2 is SVGAGI. The CDR3 is 16 amino acids. DNA of the CDR3: TGTGCCAGCAGTTACGCTCCGGACAGTAACCACTATGGCTACACCTTC. The encoded protein is CASSYAPDSNHYGYTF.